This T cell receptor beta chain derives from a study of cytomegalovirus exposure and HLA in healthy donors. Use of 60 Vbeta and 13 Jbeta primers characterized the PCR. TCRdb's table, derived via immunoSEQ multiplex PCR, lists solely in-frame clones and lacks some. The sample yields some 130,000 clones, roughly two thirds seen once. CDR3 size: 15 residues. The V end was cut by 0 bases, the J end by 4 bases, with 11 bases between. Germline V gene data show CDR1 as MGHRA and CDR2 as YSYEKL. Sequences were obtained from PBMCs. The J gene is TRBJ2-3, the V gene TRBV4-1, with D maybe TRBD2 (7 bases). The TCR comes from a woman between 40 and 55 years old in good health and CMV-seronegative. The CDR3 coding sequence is TGCGCCAGCAGCCAAGAGAAGGGGGGGGCAGATACGCAGTATTTT. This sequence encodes CASSQEKGGADTQYF.